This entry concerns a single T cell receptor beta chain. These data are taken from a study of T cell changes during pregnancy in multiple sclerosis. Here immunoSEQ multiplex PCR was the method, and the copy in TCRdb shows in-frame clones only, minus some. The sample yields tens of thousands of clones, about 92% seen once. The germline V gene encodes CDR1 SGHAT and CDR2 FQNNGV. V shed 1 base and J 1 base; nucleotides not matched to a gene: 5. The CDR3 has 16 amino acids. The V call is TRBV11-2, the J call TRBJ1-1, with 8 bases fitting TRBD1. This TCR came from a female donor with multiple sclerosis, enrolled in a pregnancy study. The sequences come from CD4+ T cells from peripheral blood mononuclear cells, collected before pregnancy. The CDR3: CASSLGRQGTNTEAFF. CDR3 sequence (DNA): TGTGCCAGCAGCTTAGGTCGACAGGGGACGAACACTGAAGCTTTCTTT.